The rows below give T cell receptor beta chains drawn from one sample of a study of blood T cell repertoires in COVID-19. Here immunoSEQ multiplex PCR was the method, and the copy in TCRdb shows in-frame clones only, minus some. Among around 130,000 clones, roughly four fifths were seen once, and the ten largest hold about 2.2%. The sample taken for sequencing was PBMCs or T cells enriched from blood (not recorded which). The origin of the receptors is a man in his forties or fifties with acute COVID-19. CDR3s include the opening cysteine and the closing phenylalanine or tryptophan. D genes are given only for firm matches. Clone size is stated in some rows and not others, as once, few, many or a class when expanded.

CASSLKDQGFSGNTIYF | TGTGCCAGCAGCTTAAAGGATCAGGGATTTTCTGGAAACACCATATATTTT | TRBV7-9 | NA | NA | TRBJ1-3
CAIADSHNQPQHF | TGTGCCATTGCGGACAGTCACAATCAGCCCCAGCATTTT | TRBV19 | NA | NA | TRBJ1-5
CASSPRYGGLGYTF | TGTGCCAGCAGCCCCAGATACGGGGGTCTGGGCTACACCTTC | TRBV5-8 | NA | NA | TRBJ1-2
CASGGHEQFF | TGTGCCAGCGGGGGCCATGAGCAGTTCTTC | TRBV9 | NA | NA | TRBJ2-1
CASSPRVMGGGQETQYF | TGTGCCAGCAGCCCACGCGTAATGGGCGGGGGGCAAGAGACCCAGTACTTC | TRBV3-1/TRBV3-2 | TRBD2 | NA | TRBJ2-5
CASSIDRGSYNEQFF | TGTGCCAGCAGCATAGACAGGGGGAGTTACAATGAGCAGTTCTTC | TRBV5-5 | TRBD1 | NA | TRBJ2-1
CAWSVRGQANTEAFF | TGTGCCTGGAGTGTACGAGGACAGGCGAACACTGAAGCTTTCTTT | TRBV30 | TRBD1 | NA | TRBJ1-1
CASSATGNTEAFF | TGTGCCAGCAGCGCAACAGGGAACACTGAAGCTTTCTTT | TRBV6-1 | NA | NA | TRBJ1-1
CASNNGGGNSPLHF | TGTGCCAGTAACAATGGGGGGGGAAATTCACCCCTCCACTTT | TRBV19 | NA | NA | TRBJ1-6
CASSISGTGNTIYF | TGTGCCAGTAGTATATCAGGGACTGGAAACACCATATATTTT | TRBV19 | NA | few | TRBJ1-3
CASRTGAGYNEQFF | TGTGCCAGCAGGACAGGGGCGGGGTACAATGAGCAGTTCTTC | TRBV28 | TRBD1 | few | TRBJ2-1
CATLDRWNTGELFF | TGTGCCACCCTGGACAGGTGGAACACCGGGGAGCTGTTTTTT | TRBV19 | TRBD1 | NA | TRBJ2-2
CASSLVENTEAFF | TGTGCCAGCAGTTTAGTAGAAAACACTGAAGCTTTCTTT | TRBV12-3/TRBV12-4 | NA | NA | TRBJ1-1
CASSDLGGAKNIQYF | TGTGCCAGCAGTGATCTGGGGGGTGCCAAAAACATTCAGTACTTC | TRBV6-1 | NA | NA | TRBJ2-4
CASSSTGRNQPQHF | TGTGCCAGCAGTTCGACAGGGCGCAATCAGCCCCAGCATTTT | TRBV2 | TRBD1 | NA | TRBJ1-5
CASSFRGEQYF | TGTGCCAGCAGTTTCAGGGGCGAGCAGTACTTC | TRBV27 | NA | once | TRBJ2-7
CATGAVVNTEAFF | TGTGCCACTGGGGCCGTAGTGAACACTGAAGCTTTCTTT | TRBV5-4 | NA | NA | TRBJ1-1
CASSPGSNQPQHF | TGTGCCAGCTCACCCGGTAGCAATCAGCCCCAGCATTTT | TRBV18 | NA | NA | TRBJ1-5
CASSPLETGELFF | TGTGCCAGCAGTCCGCTAGAAACCGGGGAGCTGTTTTTT | TRBV12-3/TRBV12-4 | NA | NA | TRBJ2-2
CASSGQGFGYTF | TGTGCCAGCAGTGGACAGGGCTTTGGCTACACCTTC | TRBV2 | TRBD1 | few | TRBJ1-2
CASSEAVAGWALSTDTQYF | TGTGCCAGCAGTGAAGCGGTGGCGGGCTGGGCCCTAAGCACAGATACGCAGTATTTT | TRBV6-1 | NA | NA | TRBJ2-3
CASSEDRAWNTEAFF | TGTGCCAGCAGTGAAGACAGGGCTTGGAACACTGAAGCTTTCTTT | TRBV2 | NA | NA | TRBJ1-1
CASSVGTSGTHHNEQFF | TGTGCCAGCAGCGTAGGGACTAGCGGGACCCACCACAATGAGCAGTTCTTC | TRBV9 | TRBD2 | NA | TRBJ2-1
CASSLGLGTGGRRGYTF | TGTGCCAGCAGTTTGGGTTTAGGGACAGGGGGCAGGAGGGGCTACACCTTC | TRBV27 | TRBD1 | NA | TRBJ1-2
CASSLQTSGRAHF | TGTGCCAGCAGCCTTCAAACTAGCGGCCGCGCGCACTTC | TRBV14 | TRBD2 | NA | TRBJ2-7
CATSRQGNTEAFF | TGTGCCACCAGCAGACAGGGGAACACTGAAGCTTTCTTT | TRBV15 | NA | NA | TRBJ1-1
CASMGQTNTGELFF | TGTGCCTCCATGGGACAGACAAACACCGGGGAGCTGTTTTTT | TRBV30 | TRBD1 | NA | TRBJ2-2
CATRTSGGTYEQYF | TGTGCCACTCGGACTAGCGGGGGCACCTACGAGCAGTACTTC | TRBV6-5 | TRBD2 | NA | TRBJ2-7
CASTHRDSTEAFF | TGTGCCAGTACCCACAGGGATAGCACTGAAGCTTTCTTT | TRBV19 | NA | NA | TRBJ1-1
CASSFTQGTGELFF | TGTGCCAGCAGCTTTACTCAGGGCACCGGGGAGCTGTTTTTT | TRBV7-9 | NA | NA | TRBJ2-2
CASSLYRGTGNTIYF | TGCGCCAGCAGCTTGTACAGGGGGACTGGAAACACCATATATTTT | TRBV5-1 | TRBD1 | NA | TRBJ1-3
CASSLRGQNTGELFF | TGCGCCAGCAGCCTGAGAGGACAGAACACCGGGGAGCTGTTTTTT | TRBV5-1 | NA | NA | TRBJ2-2
CASRGGQSQFF | TGTGCCAGCAGGGGGGGACAGTCGCAGTTCTTC | TRBV6-5 | NA | NA | TRBJ2-1
CASSRGGSGGNQPQHF | TGTGCCAGTAGTAGGGGGGGATCGGGAGGCAATCAGCCCCAGCATTTT | TRBV19 | NA | NA | TRBJ1-5
CASSLAGTSGYEQYF | TGTGCCAGCAGCTTGGCTGGGACTAGCGGCTACGAGCAGTACTTC | TRBV5-4 | TRBD2 | NA | TRBJ2-7
CSVEDRLGGTGHANYGYTF | TGCAGCGTTGAAGATCGATTGGGGGGGACAGGCCATGCTAACTATGGCTACACCTTC | TRBV29-1 | TRBD1 | NA | TRBJ1-2
CASSQVAASRETQYF | TGTGCCAGCAGCCAAGTCGCGGCCTCACGGGAGACCCAGTACTTC | TRBV14 | NA | NA | TRBJ2-5
CASRPGWNEQFF | TGTGCCAGCAGGCCAGGGTGGAATGAGCAGTTCTTC | TRBV12-3/TRBV12-4 | NA | NA | TRBJ2-1
CASSLESSGIDEQFF | TGCGCCAGCAGCTTGGAGTCTAGCGGGATAGATGAGCAGTTCTTC | TRBV5-1 | TRBD2 | NA | TRBJ2-1
CATSTGETGANTEAFF | TGTGCCACCAGCACCGGGGAGACAGGTGCGAACACTGAAGCTTTCTTT | TRBV15 | NA | few | TRBJ1-1
CASSQSREDGYTF | TGTGCCAGCAGCCAATCGAGGGAAGATGGCTACACCTTC | TRBV16 | NA | NA | TRBJ1-2
CASSLSPQGTYEQYF | TGCGCCAGCAGCCTGTCCCCACAGGGGACCTACGAGCAGTACTTC | TRBV5-1 | TRBD1 | NA | TRBJ2-7
CASSSPSGHSYNEQFF | TGTGCCAGCAGCTCCCCCAGCGGGCACTCCTACAATGAGCAGTTCTTC | TRBV7-9 | NA | NA | TRBJ2-1
CASSIGTAVGEQYF | TGTGCCAGTAGTATAGGGACAGCCGTGGGAGAGCAGTACTTC | TRBV19 | NA | NA | TRBJ2-7
CASSVALEGASSYNEQFF | TGTGCCAGCAGCGTAGCTTTAGAAGGGGCCAGCTCCTACAATGAGCAGTTCTTC | TRBV9 | NA | NA | TRBJ2-1
CATETDQETQYF | TGTGCCACCGAGACAGATCAAGAGACCCAGTACTTC | TRBV28 | NA | NA | TRBJ2-5